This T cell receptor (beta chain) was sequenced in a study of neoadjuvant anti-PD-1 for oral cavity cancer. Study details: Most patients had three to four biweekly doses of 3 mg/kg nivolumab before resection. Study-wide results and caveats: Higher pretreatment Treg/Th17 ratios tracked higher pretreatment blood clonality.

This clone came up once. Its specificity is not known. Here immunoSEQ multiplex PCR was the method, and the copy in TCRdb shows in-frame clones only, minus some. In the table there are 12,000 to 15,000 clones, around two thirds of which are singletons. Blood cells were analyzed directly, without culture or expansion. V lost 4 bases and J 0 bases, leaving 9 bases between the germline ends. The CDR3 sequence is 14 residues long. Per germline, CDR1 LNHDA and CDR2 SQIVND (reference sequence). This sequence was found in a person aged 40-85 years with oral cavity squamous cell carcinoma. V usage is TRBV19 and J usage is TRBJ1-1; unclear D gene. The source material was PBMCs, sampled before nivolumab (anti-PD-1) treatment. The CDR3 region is CASSKQILNTEAFF. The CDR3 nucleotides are TGTGCCAGTAGTAAACAGATCCTGAACACTGAAGCTTTCTTT.